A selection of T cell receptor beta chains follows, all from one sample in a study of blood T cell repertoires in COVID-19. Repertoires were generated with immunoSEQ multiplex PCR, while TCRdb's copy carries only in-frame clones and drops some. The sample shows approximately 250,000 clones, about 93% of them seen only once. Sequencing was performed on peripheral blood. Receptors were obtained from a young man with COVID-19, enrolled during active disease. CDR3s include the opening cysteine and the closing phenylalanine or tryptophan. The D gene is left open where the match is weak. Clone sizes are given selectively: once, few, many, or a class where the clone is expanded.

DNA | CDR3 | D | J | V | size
TGTGCCTGGAACCTGGGGAAAACGGGGAATTCACCCCTCCACTTT | CAWNLGKTGNSPLHF | . | TRBJ1-6 | TRBV30 | .
TGCGCCAGCAGGGGGACAGGGGTTCTATCACCCCTCCACTTT | CASRGTGVLSPLHF | TRBD1 | TRBJ1-6 | TRBV5-1 | .
TGTGCCAGCAGCTTCGCCGGGGGTACTTTCAGGGAAGGGGGCTACACCTTC | CASSFAGGTFREGGYTF | . | TRBJ1-2 | TRBV7-9 | .
TGTGCCAGCAGCTTAGGCCCAGGGGCAGATACGCAGTATTTT | CASSLGPGADTQYF | . | TRBJ2-3 | TRBV7-9 | .
TGTGCCAGCAGCTTAGTAAATTCACCCCTCCACTTT | CASSLVNSPLHF | . | TRBJ1-6 | TRBV7-9 | .
TGTGCCAGCAGTTACGCTACGGGACAGTTCTCAGATACGCAGTATTTT | CASSYATGQFSDTQYF | TRBD1 | TRBJ2-3 | TRBV6-5 | .
TGTGCCAGCAGTGAAGGGTCCGACTACTATGGCTACACCTTC | CASSEGSDYYGYTF | . | TRBJ1-2 | TRBV6-1 | .
TGTGCCTGGAGTACCACAGGGGTTGTTGGGAAGCCCCAGCATTTT | CAWSTTGVVGKPQHF | TRBD1 | TRBJ1-5 | TRBV30 | .
TGTGCCAGCAGTGAATACTCTGGAAACACCATATATTTT | CASSEYSGNTIYF | . | TRBJ1-3 | TRBV6-1 | .
TGCGCCAGCAGGTTAATGGAGGACACCGGGGAGCTGTTTTTT | CASRLMEDTGELFF | . | TRBJ2-2 | TRBV10-2 | .
TGTGCCAGCAGTGAATTGGGCCAGTTTGCGTCCGAGCAGTACTTC | CASSELGQFASEQYF | . | TRBJ2-7 | TRBV6-1 | .
TGTGCCACCAGTGATTCTAGAGTCGCAGAGACCCAGTACTTC | CATSDSRVAETQYF | . | TRBJ2-5 | TRBV24-1 | .
TGTGCCAGCTCACCACTTATGAGTCCCTCTGGGGCCAACGTCCTGACTTTC | CASSPLMSPSGANVLTF | . | TRBJ2-6 | TRBV18 | .
TGCGCCAGCACCCCTTCGACAGGGCGGTATGGCTACACCTTC | CASTPSTGRYGYTF | TRBD1 | TRBJ1-2 | TRBV5-1 | .
TGTGCCAGCAGCCACGGACAGAATGAAAAACTGTTTTTT | CASSHGQNEKLFF | . | TRBJ1-4 | TRBV3-1/TRBV3-2 | once
TGTGCCAGCAGCGCCCAACTAGAAGAGACCCAGTACTTC | CASSAQLEETQYF | . | TRBJ2-5 | TRBV5-4 | once
TGTGCCAGCAGTTCCTCTGGAGTCACTGAAGCTTTCTTT | CASSSSGVTEAFF | . | TRBJ1-1 | TRBV6-5 | .
TGTGCCAGCAGCCATCCCCATGGGGGACTAGGTTCTCATGAGCAGTTCTTC | CASSHPHGGLGSHEQFF | TRBD2 | TRBJ2-1 | TRBV3-1/TRBV3-2 | .
TGTGCCAGCAGTTACTCGGCGGGGGAGGGCACAGATACGCAGTATTTT | CASSYSAGEGTDTQYF | TRBD2 | TRBJ2-3 | TRBV6-5 | .
TGTGCCACCAGCAGCGACAGGAACACCGGGGAGCTGTTTTTT | CATSSDRNTGELFF | . | TRBJ2-2 | TRBV15 | .
TGTGCCATCAGTCAACCGCAGGGGGCGATGGACAAAGAGACCCAGTACTTC | CAISQPQGAMDKETQYF | TRBD1 | TRBJ2-5 | TRBV10-3 | .
TGTGCCAGCAGCGTAGGAGCAGCGAACGGAGAGACCCAGTACTTC | CASSVGAANGETQYF | . | TRBJ2-5 | TRBV9 | .
TGTGCCAGCAGCACTGGGACAGTGACAGATACGCAGTATTTT | CASSTGTVTDTQYF | TRBD1 | TRBJ2-3 | TRBV9 | once
TGCGCCAGCAGCTTGCCCACAGGGGGGACCGGGGAGCTGTTTTTT | CASSLPTGGTGELFF | TRBD1 | TRBJ2-2 | TRBV5-1 | .
TGTGCCAGCAGTGAAGTTGAGGGGGCGCGGGGCTACACCTTC | CASSEVEGARGYTF | TRBD1 | TRBJ1-2 | TRBV6-1 | .
TGTGCCAGCTCGCAGACTGCTAGCTCCTACAATGAGCAGTTCTTC | CASSQTASSYNEQFF | . | TRBJ2-1 | TRBV18 | .
TGTGCCAGCAGTGAAATTGGGGAGGGGAAACTGTTTTTT | CASSEIGEGKLFF | . | TRBJ1-4 | TRBV2 | .
TGCGCCAGCAGCTTGGGGGGACAGGTCTACGCTGAAGCTTTCTTT | CASSLGGQVYAEAFF | TRBD1 | TRBJ1-1 | TRBV5-1 | .
TGTGCCAGCAGTGAACGCGGCCTTCTCTCCTATAATTCACCCCTCCACTTT | CASSERGLLSYNSPLHF | . | TRBJ1-6 | TRBV2 | .
TGTGCCAGCAGTTTCGGGACTAGCTCCTACGAGCAGTACTTC | CASSFGTSSYEQYF | TRBD2 | TRBJ2-7 | TRBV27 | .
TGTGCCAGCAGCCAAAGCGGGGGGAACACCGGGGAGCTGTTTTTT | CASSQSGGNTGELFF | TRBD2 | TRBJ2-2 | TRBV4-2 | .
TGTGCCAGTAGTATAGGGACAGGGGGCAACACTGAAGCTTTCTTT | CASSIGTGGNTEAFF | TRBD1 | TRBJ1-1 | TRBV19 | .
TGTGCCAGCAGCGTAGATACATCCCAGCCCCAGCATTTT | CASSVDTSQPQHF | . | TRBJ1-5 | TRBV9 | .
TGTGCCAGCAGCCGGGACAGATCGGAAGCTTTCTTT | CASSRDRSEAFF | TRBD1 | TRBJ1-1 | TRBV3-1/TRBV3-2 | .
TGCGCCAGCAGTGAGTCTGAGACAGGCTCGAATCAGCCCCAGCATTTT | CASSESETGSNQPQHF | . | TRBJ1-5 | TRBV10-2 | .
TGTGCCAGTCGACTGGAGGGGATCTCGTCTGGAAACACCATATATTTT | CASRLEGISSGNTIYF | . | TRBJ1-3 | TRBV19 | few
TGTGCTAGTGGTTTGGTTTCAGGGGGATCTGGTAATGAAGCTTTCTTT | CASGLVSGGSGNEAFF | TRBD1 | TRBJ1-1 | TRBV12-5 | .
TGCGCCAGCAGCCAAGTCGGGCAAGAGACCCAGTACTTC | CASSQVGQETQYF | . | TRBJ2-5 | TRBV4-1 | .
TGTGCCAGCAGCTTGGCCCGGACAGGTCGAGAGACCCAGTACTTC | CASSLARTGRETQYF | TRBD1 | TRBJ2-5 | TRBV5-5 | .
TGTGCCAGCAGTGAAGCTCACAGTCGGACTGAAGCTTTCTTT | CASSEAHSRTEAFF | . | TRBJ1-1 | TRBV2 | .
TGTGCCAGCAGTTCCCAGGGGCACCCCTCCTACGAGCAGTACTTC | CASSSQGHPSYEQYF | . | TRBJ2-7 | TRBV6-5 | .
TGTGCCAGCAGCGAGGTGTATAATTCACCCCTCCACTTT | CASSEVYNSPLHF | . | TRBJ1-6 | TRBV5-5 | .
TGTGCCAGCAGTGTTTCGGAGACCCAGTACTTC | CASSVSETQYF | . | TRBJ2-5 | TRBV2 | .
TGCGCCAGCACCTTGGGGGCAGGTGATCAGCCCCAGCATTTT | CASTLGAGDQPQHF | . | TRBJ1-5 | TRBV5-1 | .
TGTGCCAGCAGCCCGCGTCTTGGCTACACCTTC | CASSPRLGYTF | . | TRBJ1-2 | TRBV7-2 | .
TGTGCCAGCAGTTTTGCGGGGTATGGCTACACCTTC | CASSFAGYGYTF | . | TRBJ1-2 | TRBV28 | once
TGTGCCAGCAGCTTGGATAGGGGTAACACTGAAGCTTTCTTT | CASSLDRGNTEAFF | . | TRBJ1-1 | TRBV5-4 | .
TGCGCCAGCAGCCCGGGACTAGCGGGGGCAAGCTCTGGGGCCAACGTCCTGACTTTC | CASSPGLAGASSGANVLTF | TRBD2 | TRBJ2-6 | TRBV5-1 | .
TGTGCCAGCAGCACGGGGGGTTACGAGCAGTACTTC | CASSTGGYEQYF | TRBD2 | TRBJ2-7 | TRBV12-3/TRBV12-4 | once
TGTGCCAGCTCACCATCCACCGAAACCATACTAAACACCGGGGAGCTGTTTTTT | CASSPSTETILNTGELFF | . | TRBJ2-2 | TRBV18 | .
TGTGCCTGGAGTTTAATGGGGGGTGAGCAGTTCTTC | CAWSLMGGEQFF | . | TRBJ2-1 | TRBV30 | .
TGCGCCAGCAGCCAAGCGGGACACTTAGGGGGCACTGAAGCTTTCTTT | CASSQAGHLGGTEAFF | . | TRBJ1-1 | TRBV4-1 | many
TGTGCCAGTAGTATAGGGGCAGTTAATCAGCCCCAGCATTTT | CASSIGAVNQPQHF | . | TRBJ1-5 | TRBV19 | .